Listed below are T cell receptor beta chains from one sample, sequenced in a study of cytomegalovirus exposure and HLA in healthy donors. This table comes from immunoSEQ multiplex PCR, and its TCRdb copy is limited to in-frame clones, with some not included. The table shows around 130,000 clones, with 80% occurring only once. Material: PBMCs. The receptors originated from a man aged 30-40 years in good health and CMV-seronegative. The CDR3 runs from the conserved cysteine through the conserved F or W. D genes are given only for firm matches. Size is stated for part of the rows, as once, few or many counts, or as a class when the clone is expanded.

abundance,v_gene,j_gene,len,d_gene,CDR3nt,CDR3aa
.,TRBV5-1,TRBJ2-7,14,TRBD1,TGCGCCAGCAGCCAGGGACAGGGGATTGACGAGCAGTACTTC,CASSQGQGIDEQYF
.,TRBV2,TRBJ2-7,11,.,TGTGCCAGCAGTGTGGGGGGCGAGCAGTACTTC,CASSVGGEQYF
few,TRBV15,TRBJ2-2,15,TRBD2,TGTGCCACCAGAGAGCGGGAACCGAACACCGGGGAGCTGTTTTTT,CATREREPNTGELFF
once,TRBV5-1,TRBJ1-6,16,TRBD1,TGCGCCAGCAGCGTATCATACAGGGGGCATAATTCACCCCTCCACTTT,CASSVSYRGHNSPLHF
many,TRBV6-4,TRBJ2-2,15,TRBD1,TGTGCCAGCAGACAACACGGGACAGCCACCGGGGAGCTGTTTTTT,CASRQHGTATGELFF
.,TRBV7-8,TRBJ2-7,16,.,TGTGCCAGCAGCCAACCCCTTCCAGGCAGGGCTGACGAGCAGTACTTC,CASSQPLPGRADEQYF
.,TRBV2,TRBJ2-1,16,TRBD1,TGTGCCAGCAGTGACTATTCTAACAGGGGCAGGAATGAGCAGTTCTTC,CASSDYSNRGRNEQFF
.,TRBV20-1,TRBJ2-7,11,TRBD2,TGCAGTGCTAGAGATTCTAGCGGGGATTACTTC,CSARDSSGDYF
few,TRBV4-1,TRBJ1-1,13,.,TGCGCCAGCAGCTACGGGACAAACACTGAAGCTTTCTTT,CASSYGTNTEAFF
.,TRBV2,TRBJ2-1,13,.,TGTGCCAGCAGTGAGTCCTATTACAATGAGCAGTTCTTC,CASSESYYNEQFF
.,TRBV5-1,TRBJ1-1,13,.,TGCGCCAGCAGCTTGGAGCCGAACACTGAAGCTTTCTTT,CASSLEPNTEAFF
.,TRBV28,TRBJ1-5,12,.,TGTGCCAGCACAACAGGGTCCCAGCCCCAGCATTTT,CASTTGSQPQHF
few,TRBV5-1,TRBJ2-3,16,.,TGCGCCAGCAGCTTGGACAGCCCGAGTAGCACAGATACGCAGTATTTT,CASSLDSPSSTDTQYF
.,TRBV5-1,TRBJ1-3,16,TRBD1,TGCGCCAGCAGCTTGGGGTTGGACAGGGGAGGAAACACCATATATTTT,CASSLGLDRGGNTIYF
.,TRBV14,TRBJ2-7,13,.,TGTGCCAGCAGCCAAGCCCATTGGAGCGAGCAGTACTTC,CASSQAHWSEQYF
.,TRBV7-2,TRBJ2-7,15,.,TGTGCCAGCAGCTTATCCCAAACGAGCTCCTACGAGCAGTACTTC,CASSLSQTSSYEQYF
.,TRBV4-3,TRBJ1-5,15,.,TGCGCCAGCAGCCAAGATCTTGCGGGAAATCAGCCCCAGCATTTT,CASSQDLAGNQPQHF
.,TRBV10-3,TRBJ2-6,19,.,TGTGCCATCAGTCCGCAAAACGGGCGAGGGAGCTCTGGGGCCAACGTCCTGACTTTC,CAISPQNGRGSSGANVLTF
.,TRBV5-6,TRBJ2-5,15,TRBD2,TGTGCCAGCAGCGCCACGGGAGGCCTAGGAGAGACCCAGTACTTC,CASSATGGLGETQYF
.,TRBV15,TRBJ2-7,18,TRBD1,TGTGCCACCAGCAACTTCGGGACAGTGGAGAGGGACCCCTACGAGCAGTACTTC,CATSNFGTVERDPYEQYF
.,TRBV5-1,TRBJ1-1,17,TRBD1,TGCGCCAGCAGCGCAACCGGGACAGGGGGCCTGTACACTGAAGCTTTCTTT,CASSATGTGGLYTEAFF
.,TRBV18,TRBJ2-7,13,.,TGTGCCAGCTCACCACCTAGCTCCTACGAGCAGTACTTC,CASSPPSSYEQYF
.,TRBV28,TRBJ2-5,12,.,TGTGCCAGCAGTCCAGGGCGAGAGACCCAGTACTTC,CASSPGRETQYF
.,TRBV5-1,TRBJ2-5,13,.,TGCGCCAGCAGCTTGGAGGGGGTAGGGGAGCAGTACTTC,CASSLEGVGEQYF
.,TRBV29-1,TRBJ1-1,10,TRBD1,TGCAGCGACGGGACAGCTGAAGCTTTCTTT,CSDGTAEAFF
.,TRBV5-4,TRBJ2-5,15,.,TGTGCCAGCAGCTTGGCGCTTTCGGGAGCCGAGACCCAGTACTTC,CASSLALSGAETQYF
few,TRBV6-1,TRBJ1-5,15,.,TGTGCCAGCAGTGAAGTCGACAGGAGCAATCAGCCCCAGCATTTT,CASSEVDRSNQPQHF
once,TRBV7-7,TRBJ2-5,14,TRBD1,TGTGCTAGCAGCCCCCGGACAGGCTCAGAGACCCAGTACTTC,CASSPRTGSETQYF
.,TRBV7-2,TRBJ2-5,19,TRBD1,TGTGCCAGCAGCCTCCGTCTTATCGCAGGACAGGGGGTAGGAGAGACCCAGTACTTC,CASSLRLIAGQGVGETQYF
few,TRBV11-3,TRBJ2-2,15,TRBD1,TGTGCCAGCAGCCCCGGACAGGGGGACCCCGGGGAGCTGTTTTTT,CASSPGQGDPGELFF
.,TRBV19,TRBJ2-5,17,TRBD2,TGTGCCAGTAGTATAGATCCCTCACTAGCGGGAGGTGAGACCCAGTACTTC,CASSIDPSLAGGETQYF
.,TRBV27,TRBJ2-1,16,.,TGTGCCAGCAGTCCCCGGGTCAATTACGACCGGAATGAGCAGTTCTTC,CASSPRVNYDRNEQFF
.,TRBV5-1,TRBJ1-1,14,.,TGCGCCAGCAGCTTAGTCACAGCAAACACTGAAGCTTTCTTT,CASSLVTANTEAFF
.,TRBV27,TRBJ1-2,13,TRBD1,TGTGCCAGCAGACCAGACAGGGGCTATGGCTACACCTTC,CASRPDRGYGYTF
few,TRBV6-6,TRBJ2-5,14,.,TGTGCCAGCAGTTATCAGGGCCCCCAAGAGACCCAGTACTTC,CASSYQGPQETQYF
.,TRBV23-1,TRBJ1-3,12,.,TGCGCCAGCAGTCTGGCAGGGGACACCATATATTTT,CASSLAGDTIYF
.,TRBV30,TRBJ2-7,13,.,TGTGCCTGGAACCGGGACACCTCCTACGAGCAGTACTTC,CAWNRDTSYEQYF
.,TRBV28,TRBJ2-5,16,TRBD1,TGTGCCAGCAGTTTAAAGGCCACAGGGGGCCGGGAGACCCAGTACTTC,CASSLKATGGRETQYF
once,TRBV7-2,TRBJ1-5,15,.,TGTGCCAGCAGCTTAAATGGAGCTACCAATCAGCCCCAGCATTTT,CASSLNGATNQPQHF
.,TRBV6-1,TRBJ2-2,16,.,TGTGCCAGCAGTGGCGCCGGGACTGAGAACACCGGGGAGCTGTTTTTT,CASSGAGTENTGELFF
few,TRBV7-3,TRBJ2-5,19,TRBD1,TGTGCCAGCAGCACGGACAGGGGAATTATTAGCCCAACGGTTGGGACCCAGTACTTC,CASSTDRGIISPTVGTQYF
.,TRBV27,TRBJ2-3,18,TRBD1,TGTGCCAGCAGCCACCCAACCGGGACAGGAAAAAACACAGATACGCAGTATTTT,CASSHPTGTGKNTDTQYF
.,TRBV15,TRBJ1-2,16,.,TGTGCCACCAGCAGAGATTTTGACTCAGCTAGCTATGGCTACACCTTC,CATSRDFDSASYGYTF
.,TRBV19,TRBJ2-5,14,.,TGTGCCAGTAGTATCAGGGGCGGAAGAGAGACCCAGTACTTC,CASSIRGGRETQYF
.,TRBV6-5,TRBJ2-3,14,.,TGTGCCAGCAGTTACCGGACTGGCACAGATACGCAGTATTTT,CASSYRTGTDTQYF
.,TRBV4-1,TRBJ1-1,14,.,TGCGCCAGCAGCCAAGGGCAGTTGAACACTGAAGCTTTCTTT,CASSQGQLNTEAFF
.,TRBV7-3,TRBJ2-7,15,.,TGTGCCAGCAGCTTAATTACGCGGGGTACTAACGAGCAGTACTTC,CASSLITRGTNEQYF
.,TRBV5-1,TRBJ1-6,15,TRBD1,TGCGCCAGCAGCCTGGCTGGCAGGGGGGTTTCACCCCTCCACTTT,CASSLAGRGVSPLHF
.,TRBV6-5,TRBJ1-2,13,.,TGTGCCAGCAGAACAGACGGAAACTATGGCTACACCTTC,CASRTDGNYGYTF
.,TRBV10-2,TRBJ2-5,15,TRBD1,TGCGCCAGCAGTGGACAGGGGTTCAAACAAGAGACCCAGTACTTC,CASSGQGFKQETQYF
few,TRBV28,TRBJ2-5,13,.,TGTGCCAGCAGTATACAGGATTCGCAGACCCAGTACTTC,CASSIQDSQTQYF
.,TRBV27,TRBJ2-5,16,TRBD2,TGTGCCAGCAGTTCCCGTAGCGGGGGGGCGGGGGAGACCCAGTACTTC,CASSSRSGGAGETQYF
.,TRBV6-1,TRBJ1-5,17,TRBD1,TGTGCCAGCAGTGCTTGGGACAGGGCCCGAGGCAATCAGCCCCAGCATTTT,CASSAWDRARGNQPQHF
.,TRBV7-2,TRBJ2-7,14,TRBD2,TGTGCCAGCAGCTTAGGTTGGGGGGGGTACGAGCAGTACTTC,CASSLGWGGYEQYF
.,TRBV23-1,TRBJ1-1,14,.,TGCGCCAGCAGTCAATACAGGGTTTATACTGAAGCTTTCTTT,CASSQYRVYTEAFF
few,TRBV27,TRBJ1-2,14,.,TGTGCCAGCAGTTTATCCCCAGGGCGTCATGGCTACACCTTC,CASSLSPGRHGYTF
.,TRBV5-4,TRBJ1-2,15,.,TGTGCCAGCAGCGCAGACAGGTCGTCAGTCGGTGGCTACACCTTC,CASSADRSSVGGYTF